Below, 31 T cell receptor beta chains from the same sample are listed, as sequenced in a study of shared clonotypes between healthy human individuals. Cells designated naive CD8 were CD45RO-negative and were positively selected for CCR7, with terminally differentiated effector memory CD45RA+ cells excluded. TCRdb's copy holds only in-frame clones and misses some; the assay was immunoSEQ multiplex PCR. This sample carries roughly 2,000,000 clones, about 95% of them seen once, and the ten largest clones take 1.2%. The sequenced sample consisted of naive CD8+ T cells sorted from blood. All receptors derive from a man between 18 and 29 years old in good health.

Here the CDR3 DNA reads TGTGCCAGCAGTTTAATCGGACCAGGGGGAACCTACGAGCAGTACTTC. Protein: CASSLIGPGGTYEQYF. The genes are TRBV27 and TRBJ2-7; 7 nucleotides line up with TRBD1. CDR1 MNHEY and CDR2 SMNVEV come from the germline V gene (reference sequence). V shed 2 bases and J 2 bases; nucleotides not matched to a gene: 9. The CDR3 spans 16 residues.

For this clone: This CDR3 is also generated by other DNA sequences in the sample. The chain couples TRBV5-1 to TRBJ2-7; D call uncertain. Germline CDR1 and CDR2: SGHRS and YFSETQ. This CDR3 is built from 14 residues. Trimming pared 4 bases from V and 3 bases from J, leaving 14 bases between. The CDR3 bases are TGCGCCAGCAGCCTGGGTGACCGAGACTACGAGCAGTACTTC. This encodes CASSLGDRDYEQYF.

The V call is TRBV10-3, the J call TRBJ2-3; 10 bases align to TRBD2. V was pared by 10 bases and J by 0 bases, with 7 bases of the junction left unmatched. Germline V gene sequence: CDR1 ENHRY, CDR2 SYGVKD. This CDR3 comprises 15 residues. The CDR3 nucleotides read TGTGCCACCCTCAGCGGGGGGGCTAGCACAGATACGCAGTATTTT. Its translation: CATLSGGASTDTQYF.

CDR3: CSVEDEAFYGYTF. In DNA, the CDR3 is TGCAGCGTTGAAGATGAGGCGTTCTATGGCTACACCTTC. The gene calls are TRBV29-1 and TRBJ1-2; no clear D. The germline V and J ends were trimmed by 0 bases and 4 bases, with 9 bases remaining between them. The CDR3 runs 13 residues. The germline CDR1 and CDR2 sequences are SQVTM and ANQGSEA.

The chain joins TRBV4-1 to TRBJ2-7, with unresolved D. V lost 1 base and J lost 3, with 16 bases in between. Germline assignment: CDR1 MGHRA and CDR2 YSYEKL. The length of the CDR3 is 16 residues. In DNA form, the CDR3 reads TGCGCCAGCAGCCAAGGCCCAGGAACAGCGATCTACGAGCAGTACTTC. This sequence encodes CASSQGPGTAIYEQYF.

The chain links TRBV10-3 to TRBJ2-3; D unclear. Germline V lookup: CDR1 ENHRY, CDR2 SYGVKD. The CDR3 length is 14 residues. V gave up 7 bases and J gave up 4 bases, with 15 bases separating them. The CDR3 nucleotides are TGTGCCATCACTTCTATCCTAGAACCAGATACGCAGTATTTT. Translated, it gives CAITSILEPDTQYF.

The genes are TRBV6-5 and TRBJ2-3; unclear D gene. CDR3 size: 13 residues. With 0 bases removed from V and 3 bases from J, the gap between germline ends came to 4 bases. Per the germline V gene, CDR1 is MNHEY and CDR2 is SVGAGI. CDR3 nucleotides: TGTGCCAGCAGTTACTCGGAGACAGATACGCAGTATTTT. Amino acids: CASSYSETDTQYF.

The chain has TRBV7-9 and TRBJ2-7, with TRBD1 matching over 9 bases. The CDR3 is 16 residues long. The J segment lost 5 bases and the V segment lost 1 base, leaving 9 bases of the junction unmatched. CDR1 is SEHNR, CDR2 FQNEAQ, per germline (reference sequence). The DNA for the CDR3 is TGTGCCAGCAGCTTAGAGGGCGGGACAGGGTTGAACGAGCAGTACTTC. Translation gives CASSLEGGTGLNEQYF.

V and J are TRBV2 and TRBJ2-1; the match to TRBD2 covers 8 bases. With V trimmed by 7 bases and J by 6 bases, 14 bases remained unmatched. CDR1 is SNHLY, CDR2 FYNNEI, per germline. This CDR3 has 16 residues. The CDR3 sequence: CASTHPGTSLPNEQFF. CDR3 bases: TGTGCCAGCACCCACCCCGGGACTAGTCTTCCCAATGAGCAGTTCTTC.

Note on this clone: Other nucleotide sequences from this sample produce the same CDR3. This sequence joins TRBV6-5 and TRBJ2-5; weak D call: TRBD2 (5 bases). Germline V CDR1 and CDR2: MNHEY, SVGAGI. With 5 bases removed from V and 3 bases from J, the gap between germline ends came to 10 bases. The CDR3 length is 13 residues. The chain's CDR3 is CASSLDGEETQYF. CDR3 DNA sequence: TGTGCCAGCAGTCTCGACGGGGAAGAGACCCAGTACTTC.

The chain is built from TRBV5-1 and TRBJ2-3; tentative D call: TRBD2 (5 bases). V was pared by 1 base and J by 5 bases, with 11 bases between. This CDR3 spans 14 amino acids. Per the germline V gene, CDR1 is SGHRS and CDR2 is YFSETQ. CDR3 DNA sequence: TGCGCCAGCAGCTTGTTCGGGAATTTAGATACGCAGTATTTT. As protein: CASSLFGNLDTQYF.

V usage is TRBV10-2 and J usage is TRBJ2-1, with D possibly TRBD2 on 5 matching bases. The V and J ends lost 0 bases and 1 base respectively, with 7 bases between them. Germline V lookup: CDR1 WSHSY, CDR2 SAAADI. This CDR3 is 15 amino acids long. As DNA, the CDR3 is TGCGCCAGCAGTGAGTCGGGAGTGTCCTACAATGAGCAGTTCTTC. It specifies CASSESGVSYNEQFF.

The chain employs TRBV6-6 and TRBJ2-5, with D possibly being TRBD1 (5 bases). The germline CDR1 and CDR2 sequences are MNHNY and SVGAGI (reference sequence). The CDR3 contains 15 residues. Trimming removed 3 bases from V and 2 bases from J, with 13 bases in between. The CDR3: CASSYLQGFQETQYF. For the CDR3, the DNA is TGTGCCAGCAGTTATCTCCAGGGATTTCAAGAGACCCAGTACTTC.

The J gene is TRBJ2-3, the V gene TRBV30, with D perhaps assigned TRBD1 or TRBD2 (5 bases each). The germline V gene encodes CDR1 GTSNPN and CDR2 SVGIG (reference sequence). This CDR3 has 15 residues. Trimming shortened V by 0 bases and J by 4 bases, and 14 bases separated the two germline ends. The CDR3 reads CAWSVGVNGADTQYF. The CDR3 DNA is TGTGCCTGGAGTGTAGGGGTCAACGGGGCAGATACGCAGTATTTT.

V is TRBV28 and J is TRBJ1-5, with a weak D call TRBD1 (5 bases). Germline V gives CDR1 MDHEN, CDR2 SYDVKM. Trimming removed 8 bases at V and 0 bases at J, with 20 bases between. The CDR3 loop spans 17 amino acids. The CDR3 coding sequence is TGTGCCAGCGCCCCGAGGGGCACTTATTATAGCAATCAGCCCCAGCATTTT. Protein: CASAPRGTYYSNQPQHF.

The chain carries TRBV19 and TRBJ2-7, with D perhaps matching TRBD2 (5 bases). The V and J ends lost 7 bases and 0 bases respectively, with 16 bases between them. Germline V gene sequence: CDR1 LNHDA, CDR2 SQIVND (reference sequence). The CDR3 totals 15 residues. CDR3 in amino acids: CASTEDGSYSYEQYF. CDR3 bases: TGTGCCAGTACGGAGGACGGGTCTTACTCCTACGAGCAGTACTTC.

About this clone itself: This sample includes further DNA sequences coding for the same CDR3. The V call is TRBV27, the J call TRBJ2-5; D not certain. Germline lookup yields CDR1 MNHEY and CDR2 SMNVEV (reference sequence). The CDR3 has 13 residues. V lost 2 bases and J lost 0, with 4 bases in between. The CDR3 nucleotides are TGTGCCAGCAGTTTAATGTACCAAGAGACCCAGTACTTC. Residues: CASSLMYQETQYF.

V gene TRBV7-9 combines with J gene TRBJ2-4; D perhaps matches TRBD1 (6 bases). Trimming pared 4 bases from V and 7 bases from J, leaving 17 bases between. This CDR3 region has 15 residues. Germline CDR1 SEHNR, CDR2 FQNEAQ (reference sequence). The CDR3 loop is CASSSPLQGRNIQYF. CDR3 DNA sequence: TGTGCCAGCAGCTCACCCCTACAGGGTCGGAACATTCAGTACTTC.

To note about this clone: An end of the junction differs from the germline gene, which may be a read error. The CDR3 DNA reads TGTGCTAGCAGCTTCCGTCCGGGCCACGAGCAGTACTTC. This codes for CASSFRPGHEQYF. The rearrangement joins TRBV7-7 to TRBJ2-7, with no clear D. The CDR3 is 13 residues long. Germline CDR1 SSHAT, CDR2 FNYEAQ (reference sequence).

The DNA of the CDR3 is TGTGCCACGGCAGGGGGAGGGTACAATGAGCAGTTCTTC. This sequence encodes CATAGGGYNEQFF. The V call is TRBV10-3, the J call TRBJ2-1; D tentatively fits TRBD1 or TRBD2 (7 bases each). Trimming left V 10 bases short and J 4 bases short, with 14 bases between. CDR1 is ENHRY, CDR2 SYGVKD, per germline. This CDR3 has 13 residues.

This clone was found once. This chain uses TRBV6-1 with TRBJ2-5, with 9 bases aligning to TRBD2. The V segment lost 1 base and the J segment 4 bases; nucleotides outside the gene matches: 7. CDR1 and CDR2 from the germline V gene are MNHNS and SASEGT. CDR3 size: 16 residues. The CDR3 spells CASSEVWREGGETQYF. The CDR3 nucleotides are TGTGCCAGCAGTGAAGTCTGGCGGGAGGGGGGAGAGACCCAGTACTTC.

A note on this clone: Other DNA sequences of this sample code for an identical CDR3. The chain is built from TRBV5-1 and TRBJ2-5; D remains ambiguous. Trimming pared 0 bases from V and 3 bases from J, leaving 6 bases between. CDR3 length: 13 residues. The germline CDR1 and CDR2 sequences are SGHRS and YFSETQ. The DNA of the CDR3 is TGCGCCAGCAGCTTGGGGCTAGAAGAGACCCAGTACTTC. The encoded protein is CASSLGLEETQYF.

The rearrangement joins TRBV30 to TRBJ2-4; D is tentatively TRBD1 or TRBD2 (5 bases each). Trimming took 6 bases from V and 0 from J, leaving 21 bases between them. CDR3 size: 17 residues. CDR1 and CDR2 (germline): GTSNPN, SVGIG (reference sequence). The CDR3 spells CACVVWDGGVAKNIQYF. CDR3 nucleotide sequence: TGTGCCTGCGTTGTTTGGGACGGTGGAGTAGCCAAAAACATTCAGTACTTC.

The V and J genes are TRBV7-3 and TRBJ2-1, with D tentatively TRBD1 (6 bases). Germline CDR1 reads SGHTA; CDR2 reads FQGTGA. The CDR3 length is 13 residues. V shed 4 bases and J shed 8 bases, with 12 bases lying between them. The CDR3 DNA follows: TGTGCCAGCAGCTACCACACAGGGTATGAGCAGTTCTTC. This encodes CASSYHTGYEQFF.

The V and J genes are TRBV10-3 and TRBJ2-2, with 9 positions matching TRBD2. The CDR3 length is 15 residues. Per germline, CDR1 ENHRY and CDR2 SYGVKD. V lost 5 bases, J lost 3 bases, and 4 bases stayed unmatched. Written as DNA, the CDR3 is TGTGCCATCAGTCGGCGGGAGGGGGACACCGGGGAGCTGTTTTTT. Its translation is CAISRREGDTGELFF.

The chain is built from TRBV30 and TRBJ1-1; unclear D gene. The V gene lost 2 bases and the J gene lost 3 bases, with 10 bases spanning the gap. The CDR3 has 13 residues. Germline V gene sequence: CDR1 GTSNPN, CDR2 SVGIG (reference sequence). Here the CDR3 reads CAWSLDGYTEAFF. The CDR3 nucleotides read TGTGCCTGGAGTCTGGATGGGTACACTGAAGCTTTCTTT.

The V gene is TRBV7-9, the J gene TRBJ2-5, with TRBD2 identical over 12 bases. J was trimmed by 0 bases and V by 5 bases; bases with no gene match: 10. The V gene's germline CDR1 is SEHNR and CDR2 FQNEAQ (reference sequence). The CDR3 is 18 residues long. CDR3 amino acids: CASSLPTSGGLYQETQYF. The CDR3 DNA reads TGTGCCAGCAGCCTCCCGACTAGCGGGGGCCTGTACCAAGAGACCCAGTACTTC. The full variable domain, in which reference TRBV7-9 and TRBJ2-5 provide the parts outside the CDR3, is DTGVSQNPRHKITKRGQNVTFRCDPISEHNRLYWYRQTLGQGPEFLTYFQNEAQLEKSRLLSDRFSAERPKGSFSTLEIQRTEQGDSAMYLCASSLPTSGGLYQETQYFGPGTRLLVL.

The gene calls are TRBV6-5 and TRBJ1-1, with D hard to call. Deletions cut 3 bases from V and 1 base from J, with 9 bases between. Germline values: CDR1 MNHEY, CDR2 SVGAGI. This CDR3 has 14 amino acids. The CDR3 DNA follows: TGTGCCAGCAGTTATGTAGGCAGGAACACTGAAGCTTTCTTT. Translated, it gives CASSYVGRNTEAFF.

This chain connects TRBV28 to TRBJ1-1; D is unresolved. Germline CDR1 MDHEN, CDR2 SYDVKM. The CDR3 spans 15 residues. V gave up 4 bases and J gave up 4 bases, with 16 bases separating them. CDR3 DNA sequence: TGTGCCAGCAGTTACCCACGGGGTGGGTTCACTGAAGCTTTCTTT. Its translation is CASSYPRGGFTEAFF.

The V call is TRBV5-1, the J call TRBJ2-1; no firm D call. Germline CDR1 and CDR2: SGHRS and YFSETQ. Trimming took 5 bases from V and 0 from J, leaving 9 bases between them. This CDR3 has 14 residues. The chain's CDR3 is CASRSRNSYNEQFF. CDR3 coding DNA: TGCGCCAGCAGAAGTCGAAACTCCTACAATGAGCAGTTCTTC.

J is TRBJ2-7 and V is TRBV4-1; TRBD1 or TRBD2 may be the D gene (5 bases each). The V gene lost 1 base and the J gene lost 4 bases, with 14 bases spanning the gap. Per the germline V gene, CDR1 is MGHRA and CDR2 is YSYEKL. This CDR3 is built from 15 residues. CDR3 DNA: TGCGCCAGCAGCCAAGGGGACGGGTCCTATTACGAGCAGTACTTC. Residues: CASSQGDGSYYEQYF.